The 25 T cell receptor beta chains presented below share a single source sample, sequenced in a study of identical twins. MiXCR, run by TCRdb on the 5' RACE reads, gives a single entry per CDR3 protein. Among about 190,000 distinct CDR3 sequences, more than 15% were seen once, and the ten largest hold less than 45%. These data were also filed under a second study, of T cells expressing NK-cell markers.

Sequencing was carried out using CD8+ T cells sorted from blood. These receptor sequences come from a woman between 18 and 30 years old in good health.

The chain couples TRBV2 to TRBJ2-3; 10 bases line up with TRBD2. V shed 7 bases and J 6 bases; nucleotides not matched to a gene: 13. CDR1 SNHLY and CDR2 FYNNEI come from the germline V gene. This CDR3 has 16 residues. This CDR3 reads CASMPAAGGEYDTQYF. The CDR3 coding sequence is TGTGCCAGCATGCCCGCAGCGGGAGGGGAATACGATACGCAGTATTTT.

V gene TRBV12-3 or TRBV12-4 combines with J gene TRBJ2-7; no firm D call. The CDR3 consists of 12 residues. The V gene lost 8 bases and the J gene lost 3 bases, with 11 bases spanning the gap. CDR3 region: CASGNGDYEQYF. In DNA form, the CDR3 reads TGTGCCAGCGGAAACGGAGACTACGAGCAGTACTTC.

This clonotype was counted only a few times. This chain uses TRBV3-1 with TRBJ2-2; D may be TRBD1 (5 bases). CDR3 length equals 17 residues. The germline gives CDR1 LGHDT, CDR2 YNNKEL (reference sequence). V lost 0 bases and J lost 0, with 11 bases in between. CDR3 DNA sequence: TGTGCCAGCAGCCAAGAAGGATGGGGCCCGAACACCGGGGAGCTGTTTTTT. This codes for CASSQEGWGPNTGELFF.

The chain links TRBV12-3 or TRBV12-4 to TRBJ2-7; the match to TRBD1 covers 8 bases. V dropped 6 bases and J dropped 7; count of bases not matched to a gene: 8. This CDR3 comprises 13 residues. CDR3 sequence (DNA): TGTGCCAGCAGACAGGGGGTTGGTGGTGAGCAGTACTTC. As protein: CASRQGVGGEQYF.

The chain is built from TRBV9 and TRBJ2-7; tentatively, D is TRBD2 (6 bases). CDR1 is SGDLS, CDR2 YYNGEE, per germline. V lost 3 bases, J lost 4 bases, and 20 bases lay in between. The CDR3 runs to 16 residues. The CDR3 nucleotides are TGTGCCAGCAGCGGGCGATCCGGGACTGATTCGTACGAGCAGTACTTC. Protein product: CASSGRSGTDSYEQYF.

There are a few counts of this clonotype. The V gene is TRBV27, the J gene TRBJ2-2; no firm D call. The CDR3 has 14 amino acids. V was trimmed by 3 bases and J by 5 bases, leaving 10 bases between them. Germline V gene sequence: CDR1 MNHEY, CDR2 SMNVEV (reference sequence). CDR3 coding DNA: TGTGCCAGCAGTTTGGGAAGGAAGACCGGGGAGCTGTTTTTT. Its protein product is CASSLGRKTGELFF.

Only a few counts were recorded for this clonotype. The V call is TRBV7-6, the J call TRBJ2-3; D unresolved. In germline, CDR1 is SGHVS, CDR2 FNYEAQ. The CDR3 is 13 amino acids. Trimming stripped 3 bases from V and 2 bases from J, with 6 bases between. CDR3 nucleotides: TGTGCCAGCAGCTTCTACGACACAGATACGCAGTATTTT. This gives the protein CASSFYDTDTQYF. The entire variable domain, with the rest obtained from reference TRBV7-6 and TRBJ2-3, is as follows: GAGVSQSPRYKVTKRGQDVALRCDPISGHVSLYWYRQALGQGPEFLTYFNYEAQQDKSGLPNDRFSAERPEGSISTLTIQRTEQRDSAMYRCASSFYDTDTQYFGPGTRLTVL.

In this sample, this clonotype turned up many times. The chain has TRBV7-2 and TRBJ1-1, with D perhaps matching TRBD1 (5 bases). In germline, CDR1 is SGHTA, CDR2 FQGNSA. The CDR3 sequence is 15 residues long. V lost 5 bases and J 3 bases, leaving 16 bases between the germline ends. CDR3 loop: CASSHVWGAYTEAFF. CDR3 coding DNA: TGTGCCAGCAGCCACGTGTGGGGCGCTTACACTGAAGCTTTCTTT.

This clonotype was seen a few times. This chain joins TRBV6-4 and TRBJ1-5; D remains unclear. The CDR3 is 13 residues long. Per the germline V gene, CDR1 is MRHNA and CDR2 is SNTAGT. V was clipped by 3 bases and J by 1 base, with 4 bases between them. The CDR3 DNA is TGTGCCAGCAGTGAATGGAGCAATCAGCCCCAGCATTTT. This encodes CASSEWSNQPQHF.

This clonotype was recorded many times. The chain is built from TRBV12-3 or TRBV12-4 and TRBJ2-7; D could derive from TRBD1 or TRBD2 (5 bases each). The CDR3 has 14 amino acids. The V end was cut by 5 bases, the J end by 3 bases, with 14 bases between. In DNA, the CDR3 is TGTGCCAGCAGTATTACGGGACGGCTCTACGAGCAGTACTTC. It codes for CASSITGRLYEQYF.

There are a few counts of this clonotype. The chain has TRBV7-9 and TRBJ2-7; possible D gene TRBD2, 6 bases. V lost 6 bases and J 2 bases, leaving 14 bases between the germline ends. The CDR3 is 14 residues long. Germline V gives CDR1 SEHNR, CDR2 FQNEAQ (reference sequence). CDR3 amino acids: CASRPVGGTYEQYF. CDR3 DNA: TGTGCCAGCAGGCCTGTGGGGGGTACCTACGAGCAGTACTTC.

V usage is TRBV27 and J usage is TRBJ2-7; possible D gene TRBD2, 6 bases. This CDR3 has 15 residues. V was pared by 0 bases and J by 4 bases, with 13 bases between. From germline, CDR1 is MNHEY and CDR2 SMNVEV (reference sequence). The CDR3 coding sequence is TGTGCCAGCAGTTTATCCGGGACTGATTATTACGAGCAGTACTTC. Protein: CASSLSGTDYYEQYF.

V gene TRBV7-8 combines with J gene TRBJ2-3, with unresolved D. Germline lookup yields CDR1 SGHVS and CDR2 FQNEAQ. The CDR3 is made up of 17 amino acids. V was shortened by 1 base and J by 0 bases, with 14 bases between the two germline ends. CDR3 sequence: CASSLVVTETSTDTQYF. CDR3 coding DNA: TGTGCCAGCAGCTTAGTGGTGACCGAGACTAGCACAGATACGCAGTATTTT. The full variable domain, its missing parts supplied by reference TRBV7-8 and TRBJ2-3, is GAGVSQSPRYKVAKRGQDVALRCDPISGHVSLFWYQQALGQGPEFLTYFQNEAQLDKSGLPSDRFFAERPEGSVSTLKIQRTQQEDSAVYLCASSLVVTETSTDTQYFGPGTRLTVL.

This clonotype came up once. This rearrangement joins TRBV4-3 to TRBJ1-1; perhaps TRBD1 as D (6 bases). CDR1 is LGHNA and CDR2 is YSLEER in the germline V gene. The germline V and J ends were trimmed by 0 bases and 0 bases, with 11 bases remaining between them. This CDR3 has 16 amino acids. Here the CDR3 reads CASSQDRGQVNTEAFF. DNA of the CDR3: TGCGCCAGCAGCCAAGACAGGGGCCAGGTGAACACTGAAGCTTTCTTT.

This rearrangement joins TRBV9 to TRBJ1-2; D may be TRBD1 (6 bases). V shed 0 bases and J shed 8 bases, with 8 bases lying between them. Per germline, CDR1 SGDLS and CDR2 YYNGEE. CDR3 length: 12 residues. For the CDR3, the DNA is TGTGCCAGCAGCGTAGGACAGGTGGGCTACACCTTC. Protein product: CASSVGQVGYTF.

This clonotype showed up just a few times. The CDR3 region has the DNA TGCAGCGTTGATTTCGGACAGGGGGCCGAGACCCAGTACTTC. Protein sequence: CSVDFGQGAETQYF. The genes are TRBV29-1 and TRBJ2-5; TRBD1 matches at 11 bases. Germline trimming cut 3 bases from V and 5 bases from J; bases unmatched to any gene: 5. CDR3 size: 14 residues. The germline V gene encodes CDR1 SQVTM and CDR2 ANQGSEA.

The gene calls are TRBV2 and TRBJ2-7; the match to TRBD2 covers 10 bases. The CDR3 has 14 residues. V shed 9 bases and J 1 base; nucleotides not matched to a gene: 6. Germline CDR1 is SNHLY and CDR2 is FYNNEI. The CDR3 DNA follows: TGTGCCAGTTTACTAGCGGGACCGTCCTACGAGCAGTACTTC. Amino acid sequence: CASLLAGPSYEQYF.

The chain recombines TRBV5-6 with TRBJ2-2, with D unclear. The CDR3 spans 13 residues. From germline, CDR1 is SGHDT and CDR2 YYEEEE. Trimming removed 2 bases from V and 4 bases from J, with 6 bases in between. CDR3 region: CASSFWRTGELFF. CDR3 sequence (DNA): TGTGCCAGCAGCTTTTGGCGCACCGGGGAGCTGTTTTTT.

This clonotype has just a few counts. The chain has TRBV29-1 and TRBJ2-3; either TRBD1 or TRBD2 may fit D (5 bases each). The CDR3 consists of 13 residues. V lost 7 bases and J 5 bases, leaving 16 bases between the germline ends. Germline loops: CDR1 SQVTM, CDR2 ANQGSEA. The CDR3 reads CSAAGTVEDTQYF. Written as DNA, the CDR3 is TGCAGCGCGGCCGGGACCGTAGAAGATACGCAGTATTTT.

In its sample, this clonotype was seen once. The chain recombines TRBV12-3 or TRBV12-4 with TRBJ1-2; D gene uncertain. The V end lost 3 bases, the J end lost 6 bases, and 5 bases lay between the germline ends. The CDR3 spans 11 residues. The CDR3 DNA sequence: TGTGCCAGCAGTTTCAGCCATGGCTACACCTTC. It is translated as CASSFSHGYTF.

The chain uses TRBV20-1 and TRBJ2-1; TRBD2 aligns across 9 bases. Per germline, CDR1 DFQATT and CDR2 SNEGSKA (reference sequence). After removal of 6 bases from V and 12 bases from J, the junction contained 6 bases not matched to a gene. The CDR3 extends over 11 amino acids. As DNA, the CDR3 is TGCAGTGCCCCCGGGCGGGAGGGGCAGTTCTTC. Its protein product is CSAPGREGQFF.

DNA for the CDR3: TGCGCCAGCAGCCAATCAGGGATGGGGGACATTCAGTACTTC. Its translation: CASSQSGMGDIQYF. The rearrangement links TRBV4-3 to TRBJ2-4, with D perhaps TRBD1 or TRBD2 (5 bases each). Germline-derived CDR1 and CDR2 are LGHNA and YSLEER. V lost 2 bases and J 8 bases, leaving 13 bases between the germline ends. This CDR3 comprises 14 residues.

Worth noting for this clonotype: At one end the junction does not follow the germline gene, possibly because of a read error. This chain links TRBV4-3 with TRBJ2-5; TRBD1 is a possible D gene (5 bases). Germline CDR1 LGHNA, CDR2 YSLEER. This CDR3 is built from 14 residues. In DNA, the CDR3 is TGCGCCAGCAGCCAAGATTTTGTCCCACAGGATCTGAGTTTC. It yields the protein CASSQDFVPQDLSF.

This clonotype was detected a few times. This chain links TRBV4-3 with TRBJ2-7; 7 bases match TRBD1. V lost 3 bases to trimming and J lost 3 bases; unmatched junction nucleotides: 8. CDR1 and CDR2 (germline): LGHNA, YSLEER. The length of the CDR3 is 15 residues. The DNA for the CDR3 is TGCGCCAGCAGCCAGCTCCGGGACAGCCTCTACGAGCAGTACTTC. This gives the protein CASSQLRDSLYEQYF.

V usage is TRBV7-6 and J usage is TRBJ2-1; D unclear. Trimming stripped 2 bases from V and 8 bases from J, with 10 bases between. Germline assignment: CDR1 SGHVS and CDR2 FNYEAQ. This CDR3 contains 13 residues. The CDR3 reads CASSLTIGHEQFF. The CDR3 region has the DNA TGTGCCAGCAGCTTAACGATCGGGCATGAGCAGTTCTTC.